There are many counts of the clone carrying this T cell receptor (beta chain). Its antigen is as yet unknown. The data derive from a study of beta chain bispecific antibodies for T cell cancers. Looking at the study overall: Surface TRBV12 (TRBV12-3) was on Jurkat, TRBV5-5 on HPB-ALL.

Either OKT3 anti-CD3 antibody or CD3/CD28 beads expanded T cells from blood mononuclear cells over about three days. IL-2 (around 100 IU/ml) and IL-7 (5 ng/ml) supported the T cell cultures. Bispecific antibody was added to 50,000 or so normal T cells and 50,000 or so target cells. Study-wide results and caveats: In these mixed samples, most targeted TRBV reads derived from the leukemia cell line.

The germline V gene encodes CDR1 MNHEY and CDR2 SVGAGI. The CDR3 has 15 residues. V lost 6 bases and J 10 bases, leaving 22 bases between the germline ends. Libraries carried unique molecular identifiers used for clonotype counts. MiXCR, applied by TCRdb to the 5' RACE reads, yields one record per CDR3 protein. The sample shows about 17,000 distinct CDR3 sequences, roughly 1.9% of them seen only once. Material for sequencing was healthy donor T cells cultured with leukemia cells. The TCR comes from a human donor in good health. Some clones in this sample may be carry-over from other donors' samples. The chain employs TRBV6-5 and TRBJ2-1; maybe TRBD2 (5 bases). The CDR3 coding sequence is TGTGCCAGCAGCAGGACCAACGCGGGCTCGAGCGAGCAGTTCTTC. Its protein is CASSRTNAGSSEQFF.